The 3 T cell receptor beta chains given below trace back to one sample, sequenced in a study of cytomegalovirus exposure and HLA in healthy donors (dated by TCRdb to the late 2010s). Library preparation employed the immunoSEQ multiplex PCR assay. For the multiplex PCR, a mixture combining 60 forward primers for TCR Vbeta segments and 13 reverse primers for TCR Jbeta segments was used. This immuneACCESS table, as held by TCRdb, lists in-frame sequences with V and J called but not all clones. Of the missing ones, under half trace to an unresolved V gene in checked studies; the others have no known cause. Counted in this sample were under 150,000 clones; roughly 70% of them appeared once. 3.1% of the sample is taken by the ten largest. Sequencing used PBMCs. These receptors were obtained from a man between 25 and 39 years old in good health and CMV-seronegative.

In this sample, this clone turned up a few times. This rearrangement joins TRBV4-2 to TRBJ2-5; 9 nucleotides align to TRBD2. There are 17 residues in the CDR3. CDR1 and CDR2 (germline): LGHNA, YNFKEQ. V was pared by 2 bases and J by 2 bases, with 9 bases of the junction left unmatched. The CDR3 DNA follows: TGTGCCAGCAGCCAATATGGGGGCGGGGGGGTTCAAGAGACCCAGTACTTC. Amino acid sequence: CASSQYGGGGVQETQYF.

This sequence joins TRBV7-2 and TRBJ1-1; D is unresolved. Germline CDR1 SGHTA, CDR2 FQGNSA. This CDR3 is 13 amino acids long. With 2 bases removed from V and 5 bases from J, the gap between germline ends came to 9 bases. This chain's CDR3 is CASSLYTRTEAFF. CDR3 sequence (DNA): TGTGCCAGCAGCTTATATACGAGGACTGAAGCTTTCTTT.

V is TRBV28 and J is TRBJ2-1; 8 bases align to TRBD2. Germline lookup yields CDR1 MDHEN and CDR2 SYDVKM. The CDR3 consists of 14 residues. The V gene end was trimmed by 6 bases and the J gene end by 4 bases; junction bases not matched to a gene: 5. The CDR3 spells CASRKRESYNEQFF. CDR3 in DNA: TGTGCCAGCAGGAAGCGGGAGAGTTACAATGAGCAGTTCTTC.